This TCR beta chain comes out of a study of blood T cells in healthy people across ages. Study results and limitations: Donors of long life had a larger count of naive CD4+ cells and greater diversity than aged donors. A strong correlation was seen between TCR beta diversity and naive T cell percentage.

Researchers isolated at least 7 million PBMCs per sample. Regarding this clonotype: Its target is not known.

Primers used in a second PCR of roughly 7 to 12 cycles were a sample-barcoded 5' primer and a J-beta primer mix. In TCRdb, the 5' RACE reads were re-called with MiXCR into one record per CDR3 protein. The sample comprises approximately 700,000 distinct CDR3 sequences, 32% of which are singletons, and 15% to 19% rests with the top ten. The V gene end was trimmed by 3 bases and the J gene end by 2 bases; junction bases not matched to a gene: 3. CDR3 length equals 15 residues. Germline V gene sequence: CDR1 ENHRY, CDR2 SYGVKD. This chain links TRBV10-3 with TRBJ1-5; 8 bases are a match to TRBD1. The specimen sequenced was blood. The receptor's source is an elderly woman in good health. The CDR3 loop reads CAISDSGGGNQPQHF. CDR3 in DNA: TGTGCCATCAGTGATTCAGGGGGCGGCAATCAGCCCCAGCATTTT.